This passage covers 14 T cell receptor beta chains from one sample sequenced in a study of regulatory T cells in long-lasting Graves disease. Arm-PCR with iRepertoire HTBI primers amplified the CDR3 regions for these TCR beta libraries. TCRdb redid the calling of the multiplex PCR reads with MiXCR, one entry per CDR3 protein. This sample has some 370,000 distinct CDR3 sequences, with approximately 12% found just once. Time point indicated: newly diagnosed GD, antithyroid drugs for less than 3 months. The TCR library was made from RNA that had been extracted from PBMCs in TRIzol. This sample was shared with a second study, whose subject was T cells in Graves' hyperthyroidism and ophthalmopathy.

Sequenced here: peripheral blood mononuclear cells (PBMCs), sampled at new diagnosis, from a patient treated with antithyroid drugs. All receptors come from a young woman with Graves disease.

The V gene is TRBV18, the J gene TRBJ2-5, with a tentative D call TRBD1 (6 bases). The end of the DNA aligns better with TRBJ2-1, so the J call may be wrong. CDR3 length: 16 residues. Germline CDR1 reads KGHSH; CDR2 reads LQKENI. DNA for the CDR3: TGTGCCAGCCAGGGAATGTACAGGGAGCGCCGGTATGAGCAGTTCTTC. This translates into CASQGMYRERRYEQFF.

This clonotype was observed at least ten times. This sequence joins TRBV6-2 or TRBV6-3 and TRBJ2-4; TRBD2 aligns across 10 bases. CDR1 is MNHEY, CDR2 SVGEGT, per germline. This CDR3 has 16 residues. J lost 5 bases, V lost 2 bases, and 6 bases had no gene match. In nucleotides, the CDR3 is TGTGCCAGCAGTTACGCGATAGCGGGGGGAGAAAACATTCAGTACTTC. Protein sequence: CASSYAIAGGENIQYF.

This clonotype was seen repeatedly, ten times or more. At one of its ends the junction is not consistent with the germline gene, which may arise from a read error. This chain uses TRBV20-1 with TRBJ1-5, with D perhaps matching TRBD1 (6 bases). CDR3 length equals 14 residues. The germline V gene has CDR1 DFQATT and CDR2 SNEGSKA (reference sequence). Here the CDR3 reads CSASLTGGNQPQHF. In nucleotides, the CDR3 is TGCAGTGCTAGCCTAACGGGGGGCAACCAGCCCCAGCATTTT.

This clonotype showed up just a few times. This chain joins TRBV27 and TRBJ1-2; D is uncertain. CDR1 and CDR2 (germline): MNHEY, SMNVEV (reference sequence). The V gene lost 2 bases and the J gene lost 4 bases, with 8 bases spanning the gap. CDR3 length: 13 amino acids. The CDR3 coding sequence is TGTGCCAGCAGTTTAACTCCTACCTATGGCTACACCTTC. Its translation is CASSLTPTYGYTF.

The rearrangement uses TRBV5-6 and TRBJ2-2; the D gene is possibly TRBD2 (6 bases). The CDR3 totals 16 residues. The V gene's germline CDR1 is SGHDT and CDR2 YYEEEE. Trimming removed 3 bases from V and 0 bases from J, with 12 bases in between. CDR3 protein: CASSSARDSNTGELFF. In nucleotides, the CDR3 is TGTGCCAGCAGCTCTGCCCGGGACTCGAACACCGGGGAGCTGTTTTTT. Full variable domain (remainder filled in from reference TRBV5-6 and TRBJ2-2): DAGVTQSPTHLIKTRGQQVTLRCSPKSGHDTVSWYQQALGQGPQFIFQYYEEEERQRGNFPDRFSGHQFPNYSSELNVNALLLGDSALYLCASSSARDSNTGELFFGEGSRLTVL.

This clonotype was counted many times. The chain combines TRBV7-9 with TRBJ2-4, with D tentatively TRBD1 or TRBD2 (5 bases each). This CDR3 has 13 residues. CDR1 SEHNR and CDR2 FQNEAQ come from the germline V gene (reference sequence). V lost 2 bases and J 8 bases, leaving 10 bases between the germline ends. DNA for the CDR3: TGTGCCAGCAGCTTAATTATGGGGGACATTCAGTACTTC. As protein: CASSLIMGDIQYF.

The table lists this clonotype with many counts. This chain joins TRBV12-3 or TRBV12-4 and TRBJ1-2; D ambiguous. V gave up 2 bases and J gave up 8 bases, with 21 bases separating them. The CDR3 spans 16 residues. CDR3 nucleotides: TGTGCCAGCAGTTTAAGGACGCCCGACGGATATATGGGCTACACCTTC. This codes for CASSLRTPDGYMGYTF.

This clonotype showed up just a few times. Here the CDR3 reads CASRSRSGANVLTF. The CDR3 DNA follows: TGTGCCAGCAGAAGCCGTTCTGGGGCCAACGTCCTGACTTTC. V usage is TRBV2 and J usage is TRBJ2-6, with D hard to call. Trimming removed 6 bases at V and 1 base at J, with 7 bases between. Germline V gene data show CDR1 as SNHLY and CDR2 as FYNNEI. The CDR3 covers 14 residues.

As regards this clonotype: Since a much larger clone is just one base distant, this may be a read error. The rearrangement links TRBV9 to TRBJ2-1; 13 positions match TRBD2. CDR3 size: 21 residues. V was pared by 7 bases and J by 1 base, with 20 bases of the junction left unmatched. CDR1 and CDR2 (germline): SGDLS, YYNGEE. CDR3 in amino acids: CASCLGLAGASRGLSYNEQFF. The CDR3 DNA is TGTGCCAGCTGTTTAGGACTAGCGGGGGCCTCTAGAGGGTTGTCCTACAATGAGCAGTTCTTC.

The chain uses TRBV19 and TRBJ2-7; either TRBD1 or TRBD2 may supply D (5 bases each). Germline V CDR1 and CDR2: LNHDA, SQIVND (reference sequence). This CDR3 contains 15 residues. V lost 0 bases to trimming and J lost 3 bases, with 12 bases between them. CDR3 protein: CASSIEDRDGYEQYF. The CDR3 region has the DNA TGTGCCAGTAGTATAGAGGACCGGGACGGCTACGAGCAGTACTTC.

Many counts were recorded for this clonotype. CDR3 sequence (DNA): TGCGCCAGCAGACAGTACGACAGCGGACTCTACGAGCAGTACTTC. Amino acid sequence: CASRQYDSGLYEQYF. The rearrangement joins TRBV4-1 to TRBJ2-7; D could derive from TRBD1 or TRBD2 (5 bases each). Germline V gives CDR1 MGHRA, CDR2 YSYEKL. V was shortened by 6 bases and J by 3 bases, with 18 bases between the two germline ends. The CDR3 spans 15 residues.

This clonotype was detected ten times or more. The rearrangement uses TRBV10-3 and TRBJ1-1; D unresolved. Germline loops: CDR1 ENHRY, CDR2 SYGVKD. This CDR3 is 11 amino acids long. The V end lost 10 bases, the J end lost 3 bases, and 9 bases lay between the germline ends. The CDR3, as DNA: TGTGCCACCCGTAGGGACACTGAAGCTTTCTTT. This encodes CATRRDTEAFF.

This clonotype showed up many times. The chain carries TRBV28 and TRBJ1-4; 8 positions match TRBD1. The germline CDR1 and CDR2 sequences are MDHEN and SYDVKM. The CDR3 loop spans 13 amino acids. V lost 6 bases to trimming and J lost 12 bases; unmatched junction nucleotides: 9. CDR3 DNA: TGTGCCAGCAGCGGGACAGGCTTATGGGAACTGTTTTTT. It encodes CASSGTGLWELFF.

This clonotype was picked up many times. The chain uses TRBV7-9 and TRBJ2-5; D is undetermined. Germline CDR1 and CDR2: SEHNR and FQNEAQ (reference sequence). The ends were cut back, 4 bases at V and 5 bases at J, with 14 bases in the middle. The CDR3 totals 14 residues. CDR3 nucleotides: TGTGCCAGCAGCTCCGACCCCCGTGGGGAGACCCAGTACTTC. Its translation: CASSSDPRGETQYF.